Listed below are T cell receptor beta chains from one sample, sequenced in a study of immune evolution from preneoplasia to lung adenocarcinoma. Here immunoSEQ multiplex PCR was the method, and the copy in TCRdb shows in-frame clones only, minus some. The data hold under 5,000 clones, with approximately 86% observed a single time. The source material was FFPE invasive lung adenocarcinoma tissue. All receptors come from a person in their fifties with lung adenocarcinoma. CDR3s include the opening cysteine and the closing phenylalanine or tryptophan. Clone size is not always given. Where it is, it says once, few, many or a class for expanded clones.

v_gene	abundance	CDR3aa
TRBV28	-	CASSSTGQPYEQYF
TRBV2	-	CASSNRTGPPKGNTEAFF
TRBV30	-	CAWRPGWQRNTEAFF
TRBV5-6	-	CASSSNRGRTNEKLFF
TRBV30	-	CAWSEGQGLAGTPYEQYF
TRBV7-2	-	CASSLEGRGITGELFF
TRBV25-1	once	CASSETQNNYGYTF
TRBV5-1	few	CASSLGGQANNEQFF
TRBV5-5	few	CASSLVEGEQYF
TRBV25-1	-	CASSEVGGKANEQFF
TRBV5-4	-	CASSFDTSDTQYF
TRBV28	-	CASRLGGNGNTIYF
TRBV27	-	CASRSDSRTPPNYGYTF
TRBV27	-	CASSKLNQPQHF
TRBV9	once	CASSVDVTESEQFF
TRBV19	once	CASRDAMSPEAFF
TRBV7-9	-	CASSTGTSGRDEQFF
TRBV5-1	-	CASSFDTGELFF
TRBV9	-	CASSVAEGETQYF
TRBV29-1	-	CSVQTGTGSEQYF
TRBV7-2	-	CASRQGDLPNYGYTF
TRBV30	once	CAWSRQPAYEQYF
TRBV11-2	-	CASSSSTGNQPQHF
TRBV12-1	-	CASSFIGIRDPKGQPQHF
TRBV28	-	CASSPRFSNQPQHF
TRBV9	-	CASSANVRGGYGYTF
TRBV5-4	-	CASSFTGGSGNTIYF
TRBV29-1	-	CSVERGLGYTF
TRBV5-5	-	CASSFTGGSGYTF
TRBV25-1	few	CASSVQDNSPLHF
TRBV9	-	CASSLGSSPDYEQYF